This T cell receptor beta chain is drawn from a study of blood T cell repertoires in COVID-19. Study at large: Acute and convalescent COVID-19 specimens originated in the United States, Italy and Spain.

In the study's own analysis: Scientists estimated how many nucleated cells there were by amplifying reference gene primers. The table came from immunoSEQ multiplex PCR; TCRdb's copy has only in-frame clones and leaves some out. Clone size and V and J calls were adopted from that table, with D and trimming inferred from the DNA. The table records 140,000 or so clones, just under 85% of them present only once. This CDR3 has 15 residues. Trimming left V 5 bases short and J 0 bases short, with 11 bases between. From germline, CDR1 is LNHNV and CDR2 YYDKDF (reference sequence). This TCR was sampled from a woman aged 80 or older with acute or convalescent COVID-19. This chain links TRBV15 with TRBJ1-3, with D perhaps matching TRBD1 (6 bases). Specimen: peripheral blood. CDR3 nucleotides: TGTGCCACCAGCTTGGACAGACGCTCTGGAAACACCATATATTTT. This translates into CATSLDRRSGNTIYF.